The entry below describes one T cell receptor (beta chain). This CDR3 is built from 14 residues. V was clipped by 6 bases and J by 5 bases, with 13 bases between them. From germline, CDR1 is LGHNA and CDR2 YSLEER. The sample comes from a study of blood T cell repertoires in COVID-19. Overall study: Samples of COVID-19 (acute and convalescent) were obtained from the United States, Italy and Spain. From T cells, B-cell-depleted T cells, or PBMCs came the material, which was cDNA or gDNA.

In the authors' workflow: How many nucleated cells were present was estimated from reference gene primer amplification. Method: immunoSEQ multiplex PCR; TCRdb's copy keeps in-frame clones and lacks some. V, J and clone size are those of that table, while D and trimming were read from the DNA. There are about 220,000 clones in the sample; over 75% occur only once, and roughly 5% lies in the top ten. This receptor was obtained from a human donor in a cohort sampled during active COVID-19. Specimen: peripheral blood. This sequence joins TRBV4-3 and TRBJ1-4; D is ambiguous. The CDR3 nucleotides are TGCGCCAGCAGTAAAGCAGTGCGGAATGAAAAACTGTTTTTT. It translates to CASSKAVRNEKLFF.